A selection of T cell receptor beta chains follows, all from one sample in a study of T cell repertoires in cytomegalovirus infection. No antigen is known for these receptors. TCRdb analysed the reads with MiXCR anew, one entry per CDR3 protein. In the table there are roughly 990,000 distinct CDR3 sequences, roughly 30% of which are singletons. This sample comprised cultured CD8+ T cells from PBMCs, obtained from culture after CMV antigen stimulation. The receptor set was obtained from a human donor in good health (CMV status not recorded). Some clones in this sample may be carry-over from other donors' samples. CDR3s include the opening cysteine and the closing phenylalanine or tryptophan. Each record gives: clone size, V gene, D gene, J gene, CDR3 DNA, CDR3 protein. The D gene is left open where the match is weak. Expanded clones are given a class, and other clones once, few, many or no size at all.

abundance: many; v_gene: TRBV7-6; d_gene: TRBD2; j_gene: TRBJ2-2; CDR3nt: TGTGCCAGCAGCTCCCCCTCTAGCGGGGGACCCACCGGGGAGCTGTTTTTT; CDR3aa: CASSSPSSGGPTGELFF
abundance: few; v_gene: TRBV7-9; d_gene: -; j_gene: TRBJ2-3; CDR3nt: TGTGCCGGAGACCTTCCACGGCTCACAGATACGCAGTATTTT; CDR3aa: CAGDLPRLTDTQYF
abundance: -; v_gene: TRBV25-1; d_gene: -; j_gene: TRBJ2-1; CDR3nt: TGTGCCAGCAGTGAATTACCAGGGGACCCTTACAATGAGCAGTTCTTC; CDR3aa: CASSELPGDPYNEQFF
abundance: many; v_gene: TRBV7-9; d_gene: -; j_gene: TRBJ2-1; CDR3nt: TGTGCCAGCAGCTTAGGGACAACTCCCTACAATGAGCAGTTCTTC; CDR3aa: CASSLGTTPYNEQFF
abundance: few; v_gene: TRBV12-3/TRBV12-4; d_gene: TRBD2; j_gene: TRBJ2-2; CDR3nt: TGTGCCAGCAGTATTAGCGGGGTTGGCGGGGAGCTGTTTTTT; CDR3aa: CASSISGVGGELFF
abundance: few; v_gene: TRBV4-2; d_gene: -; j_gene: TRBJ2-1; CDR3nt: TGTGCCAGCAGCCGATCATATTATGAGCAGTTCTTC; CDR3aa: CASSRSYYEQFF
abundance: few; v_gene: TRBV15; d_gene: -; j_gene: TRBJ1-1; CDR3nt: TGTGCCACCAGCAGAGCCACCGAAGGTGGGCTTACTGAAGCTTTCTTT; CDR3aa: CATSRATEGGLTEAFF
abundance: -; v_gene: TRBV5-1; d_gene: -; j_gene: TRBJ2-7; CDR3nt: TGCGCCAGCAGCTGGTCCTCCGGGGGACCACACTACGAGCAGTACTTC; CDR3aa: CASSWSSGGPHYEQYF
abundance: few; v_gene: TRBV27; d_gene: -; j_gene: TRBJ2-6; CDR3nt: TGTGCCAGCAGTTTAGAAGGCCCGCGCTCTGGGGCCAACGTCCTGACTTTC; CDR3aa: CASSLEGPRSGANVLTF
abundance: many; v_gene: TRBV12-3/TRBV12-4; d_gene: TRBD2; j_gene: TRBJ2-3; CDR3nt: TGTGCCAGCAGTTTCGTACTAGCGGGGGGATTATCATCGGATACGCAGTATTTT; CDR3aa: CASSFVLAGGLSSDTQYF
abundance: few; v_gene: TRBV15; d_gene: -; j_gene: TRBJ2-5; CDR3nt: TGTGCCACCAGCAGACCGACATTCGCCTGGGAGACCCAGTACTTC; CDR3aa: CATSRPTFAWETQYF
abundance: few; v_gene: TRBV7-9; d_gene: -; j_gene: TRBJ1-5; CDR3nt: TGTGCCAGCAGCTGGGGCCTGCCGGATCAGCCCCAGCATTTT; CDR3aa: CASSWGLPDQPQHF
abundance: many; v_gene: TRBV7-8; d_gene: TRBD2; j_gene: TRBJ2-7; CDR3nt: TGTGCCAGCAGCTTAGCCCTAGCGGGGACCTTCTCCTACGAGCAGTACTTC; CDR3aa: CASSLALAGTFSYEQYF
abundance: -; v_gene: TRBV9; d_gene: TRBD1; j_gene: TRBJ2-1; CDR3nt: TGTGCCAGCAGCGTAGCAGGGGTCCTGGCAGGGGGTGGGTACAATGAGCAGTTCTTC; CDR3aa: CASSVAGVLAGGGYNEQFF
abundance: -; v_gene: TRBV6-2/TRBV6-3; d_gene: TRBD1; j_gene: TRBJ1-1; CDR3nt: TGTGCCAGCAGTCAGCCGGGACAGGGGCCGAAGAGGTTTGCTGAAGCTTTCTTT; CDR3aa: CASSQPGQGPKRFAEAFF
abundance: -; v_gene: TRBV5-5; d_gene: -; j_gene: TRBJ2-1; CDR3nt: TGTGCCAGCAGCTTGCACGGGGGCCCTAACTACAATGAGCAGTTCTTC; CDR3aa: CASSLHGGPNYNEQFF
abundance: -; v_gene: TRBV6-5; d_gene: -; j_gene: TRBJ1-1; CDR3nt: TGTGCCAGCAGTCATACACCAAATACCGGGAGCACTGAAGCTTTCTTT; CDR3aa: CASSHTPNTGSTEAFF
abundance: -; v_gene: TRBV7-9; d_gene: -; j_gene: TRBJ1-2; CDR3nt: TGTGCCAGCAGTTTGCCGCCCCGTGGCTACACCTTC; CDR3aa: CASSLPPRGYTF
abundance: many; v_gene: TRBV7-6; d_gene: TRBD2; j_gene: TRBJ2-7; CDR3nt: TGTGCCAGCAGCTTAGGAGGTCTAGCGGGGCCCCTTGGCGAGCAGTACTTC; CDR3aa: CASSLGGLAGPLGEQYF
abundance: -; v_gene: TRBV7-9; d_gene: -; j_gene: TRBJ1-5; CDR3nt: TGTGCCAGCAGCTCCTGGGACACCAGGGCCCAGCATTTT; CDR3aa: CASSSWDTRAQHF
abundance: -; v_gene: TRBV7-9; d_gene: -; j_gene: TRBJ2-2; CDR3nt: TGTGCCAGCAGCCCGAGAGGGGGGACACACACCGGGGAGCTGTTTTTT; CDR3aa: CASSPRGGTHTGELFF
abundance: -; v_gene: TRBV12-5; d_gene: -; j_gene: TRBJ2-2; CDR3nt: TGTGCTAGTGGTTTTGGGGCGGGGCGGGACACCGGGGAGCTGTTTTTT; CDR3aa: CASGFGAGRDTGELFF
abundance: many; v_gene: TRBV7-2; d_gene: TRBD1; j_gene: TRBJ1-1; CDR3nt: TGTGCCAGCAGCGGGACAGGTTTGAGTGGGAACACTGAAGCTTTCTTT; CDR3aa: CASSGTGLSGNTEAFF
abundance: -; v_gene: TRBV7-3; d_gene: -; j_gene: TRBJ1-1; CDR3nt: TGTGCCAGCAGCCAAAGGGTAAACACTGAAGCTTTCTTT; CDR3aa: CASSQRVNTEAFF
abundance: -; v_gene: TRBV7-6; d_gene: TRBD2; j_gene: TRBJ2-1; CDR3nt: TGTGCCAGCAGCTATCAGACTAGCGGGGGCCCTAGGAATGAGCAGTTCTTC; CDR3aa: CASSYQTSGGPRNEQFF
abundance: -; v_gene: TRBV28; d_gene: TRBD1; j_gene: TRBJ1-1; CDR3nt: TGTGCCAGCAGTTTATGGAAGGACAGGGGGCTTGAAGCTTTCTTT; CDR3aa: CASSLWKDRGLEAFF
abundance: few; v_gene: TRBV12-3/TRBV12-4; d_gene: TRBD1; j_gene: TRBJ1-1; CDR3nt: TGTGCCAGCAGTTTAGCTGGAGGGGGCAGGACTGAAGCTTTCTTT; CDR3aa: CASSLAGGGRTEAFF
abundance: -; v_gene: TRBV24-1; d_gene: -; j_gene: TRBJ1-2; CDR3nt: TGTGCCACCAGTGCAGGGAAAGCTGGCTACACCTTC; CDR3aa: CATSAGKAGYTF
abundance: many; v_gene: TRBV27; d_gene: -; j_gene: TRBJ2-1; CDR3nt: TGTGCCAGCAGTTTATCAAGCAGTTCCTACAATGAGCAGTTCTTC; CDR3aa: CASSLSSSSYNEQFF
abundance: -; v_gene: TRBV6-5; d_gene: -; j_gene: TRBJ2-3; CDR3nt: TGTGCCAGCAGTTACTCGATGGTTGGGGGAGATACGCAGTATTTT; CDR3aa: CASSYSMVGGDTQYF
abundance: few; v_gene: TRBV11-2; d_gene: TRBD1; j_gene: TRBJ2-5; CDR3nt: TGTGCCAGCAGCTCAGGGGGCCTAGAGACCCAGTACTTC; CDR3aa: CASSSGGLETQYF